These 29 T cell receptor beta chains share one sample of origin, sequenced in a study of OX40 agonist ivuxolimab in advanced cancers. Assay: immunoSEQ multiplex PCR; the TCRdb copy retains only in-frame clones and omits some. The table shows fewer than 80,000 clones, with over 75% occurring only once. Specimen: CD4+ or CD8+ T cells sorted from blood, collected in a trial of the OX40 agonist ivuxolimab. Receptor source: an adult with an advanced solid tumor such as melanoma, head and neck, liver or kidney cancer.

The V gene is TRBV7-9, the J gene TRBJ1-5; D unclear. This CDR3 comprises 13 residues. Germline loops: CDR1 SEHNR, CDR2 FQNEAQ (reference sequence). V gave up 4 bases and J gave up 4 bases, with 8 bases separating them. The CDR3 here is CASSSQSNQPQHF. In DNA, the CDR3 is TGTGCCAGCAGCTCCCAAAGTAATCAGCCCCAGCATTTT.

Here the CDR3 DNA reads TGCGCCAGCAGCTTGGCCGCCAGGGTCGCGACCGGGGAGCTGTTTTTT. Protein product: CASSLAARVATGELFF. The rearrangement joins TRBV5-1 to TRBJ2-2; maybe TRBD1 (5 bases). Per the germline V gene, CDR1 is SGHRS and CDR2 is YFSETQ. The germline V and J ends were trimmed by 0 bases and 5 bases, with 14 bases remaining between them. CDR3 length equals 16 residues. The full variable domain, its missing parts supplied by reference TRBV5-1 and TRBJ2-2, is KAGVTQTPRYLIKTRGQQVTLSCSPISGHRSVSWYQQTPGQGLQFLFEYFSETQRNKGNFPGRFSGRQFSNSRSEMNVSTLELGDSALYLCASSLAARVATGELFFGEGSRLTVL.

The J gene is TRBJ2-1, the V gene TRBV7-9; D ambiguous. Germline V gives CDR1 SEHNR, CDR2 FQNEAQ (reference sequence). V dropped 11 bases and J dropped 0 bases, with 14 bases sitting between them. This CDR3 has 14 amino acids. The CDR3 DNA sequence: TGTGCCGGTAACCGTGTTGGCTCCTACAATGAGCAGTTCTTC. It yields the protein CAGNRVGSYNEQFF.

This clone was observed a few times. The gene calls are TRBV30 and TRBJ2-7; D assignment may be TRBD1 or TRBD2 (6 bases each). Germline loops: CDR1 GTSNPN, CDR2 SVGIG (reference sequence). V lost 2 bases and J lost 7, with 15 bases in between. This CDR3 has 13 residues. CDR3 sequence (DNA): TGTGCCTGGAGTCCTTGGGGGGCAGGGGAGCAGTACTTC. It specifies CAWSPWGAGEQYF. The full variable domain, with the rest looked up from reference TRBV30 and TRBJ2-7, is SQTIHQWPATLVQPVGSPLSLECTVEGTSNPNLYWYRQAAGRGLQLLFYSVGIGQISSEVPQNLSASRPQDRQFILSSKKLLLSDSGFYLCAWSPWGAGEQYFGPGTRLTVT.

The J gene is TRBJ2-7, the V gene TRBV7-6, with a tentative D call TRBD2 (5 bases). Germline assignment: CDR1 SGHVS and CDR2 FNYEAQ. The CDR3 has 19 residues. Deletions cut 1 base from V and 6 bases from J, with 28 bases between. CDR3 bases: TGTGCCAGCAGCTTAGGGGGTAGCTTGACGGGGATTCGTGTACGCGAGCAGTACTTC. The encoded protein is CASSLGGSLTGIRVREQYF. Supplemented by reference TRBV7-6 and TRBJ2-7, the full variable domain reads GAGVSQSPRYKVTKRGQDVALRCDPISGHVSLYWYRQALGQGPEFLTYFNYEAQQDKSGLPNDRFSAERPEGSISTLTIQRTEQRDSAMYRCASSLGGSLTGIRVREQYFGPGTRLTVT.

The rearrangement uses TRBV4-1 and TRBJ2-1; D not certain. V shed 0 bases and J shed 9 bases, with 9 bases lying between them. Germline V gene lookup returns CDR1 MGHRA and CDR2 YSYEKL. CDR3 length equals 13 residues. The CDR3 region has the DNA TGCGCCAGCAGCCAAGACTCGCTTGGTGAGCAGTTCTTC. It translates to CASSQDSLGEQFF.

This rearrangement joins TRBV28 to TRBJ1-5, with D unclear. This CDR3 has 15 amino acids. Trimming left V 1 base short and J 3 bases short, with 10 bases between. CDR1 MDHEN and CDR2 SYDVKM come from the germline V gene. The CDR3 sequence: CASSLLPGFNQPQHF. The CDR3 DNA reads as TGTGCCAGCAGTTTATTACCGGGGTTCAATCAGCCCCAGCATTTT.

This chain uses TRBV30 with TRBJ1-1; the D is unclear. The V end lost 3 bases, the J end lost 0 bases, and 5 bases lay between the germline ends. Germline CDR1 and CDR2: GTSNPN and SVGIG (reference sequence). CDR3 length equals 12 residues. Written as DNA, the CDR3 is TGTGCCTGGAGAAGTATGAACACTGAAGCTTTCTTT. Amino acids: CAWRSMNTEAFF.

The chain has TRBV28 and TRBJ2-7; 8 bases fit TRBD1. Germline V CDR1 and CDR2: MDHEN, SYDVKM. The CDR3 contains 14 residues. V trimming: 1 base; J trimming: 7 bases; junction bases outside the gene matches: 6. For the CDR3, the DNA is TGTGCCAGCAGTTTATACCAGGGGGCGGAGGAGCAGTACTTC. Translated, it gives CASSLYQGAEEQYF.

This clone was observed once. The chain joins TRBV7-2 to TRBJ2-7, with 7 bases that match TRBD2. Germline loops: CDR1 SGHTA, CDR2 FQGNSA. The ends lost 3 bases at V and 4 bases at J; junction bases unmatched: 6. The CDR3 totals 14 residues. Here the CDR3 DNA reads TGTGCCAGCAGCTTGGTTGGGGGAGGGTACGAGCAGTACTTC. It yields the protein CASSLVGGGYEQYF.

The chain is built from TRBV5-1 and TRBJ2-1, with D possibly matching TRBD2 (6 bases). The CDR3 runs 13 residues. Between the trimmed V and J ends, which lost 4 bases and 5 bases, there was a span of 10 bases. Germline CDR1 reads SGHRS; CDR2 reads YFSETQ. The DNA of the CDR3 is TGCGCCAGCAGCCTCGGGACTCACAATGAGCAGTTCTTC. Translation gives CASSLGTHNEQFF.

Comment on this clone: The identical CDR3 is also encoded by other nucleotide sequences in the sample. The chain employs TRBV2 and TRBJ1-5; 7 bases line up with TRBD1. With V trimmed by 4 bases and J by 2 bases, 5 bases remained unmatched. The CDR3 sequence is 15 residues long. CDR1 and CDR2 from the germline V gene are SNHLY and FYNNEI. CDR3 DNA: TGTGCCAGCAGTGGGCCCACAGGGGGCAATCAGCCCCAGCATTTT. This encodes CASSGPTGGNQPQHF.

The V call is TRBV7-6, the J call TRBJ1-4; 8 nucleotides agree with TRBD1. With 5 bases clipped from V and 1 base from J, the junction kept 6 bases outside the gene matches. Germline-derived CDR1 and CDR2 are SGHVS and FNYEAQ. The CDR3 contains 16 residues. In DNA, the CDR3 is TGTGCCAGCAGCCTACGGACAGGGCTAACTAATGAAAAACTGTTTTTT. This gives the protein CASSLRTGLTNEKLFF.

About this clone: Additional DNA sequences in this sample encode the identical CDR3. This sequence joins TRBV9 and TRBJ2-5, with D maybe TRBD2 (6 bases). The length of the CDR3 is 15 residues. The germline V gene encodes CDR1 SGDLS and CDR2 YYNGEE. Trimming took 1 base from V and 1 from J, leaving 11 bases between them. DNA for the CDR3: TGTGCCAGCAGCGTACTAGGGACTCTCCAAGAGACCCAGTACTTC. Amino acids: CASSVLGTLQETQYF.

This rearrangement joins TRBV6-5 to TRBJ1-6; D is uncertain. Germline V gene lookup returns CDR1 MNHEY and CDR2 SVGAGI. CDR3 length: 14 amino acids. V was trimmed by 5 bases and J by 10 bases, leaving 15 bases between them. The CDR3: CASSTLTLGSPLHF. The CDR3 DNA reads TGTGCCAGCAGTACGCTTACGTTGGGGTCACCCCTCCACTTT.

The sample holds one count of this clone. The chain couples TRBV7-9 to TRBJ2-2, with a tentative D call TRBD2 (6 bases). Germline assignment: CDR1 SEHNR and CDR2 FQNEAQ (reference sequence). CDR3 length: 15 residues. Between the trimmed V and J ends, which lost 1 base and 3 bases, there was a span of 9 bases. CDR3 nucleotide sequence: TGTGCCAGCAGCTTAGGGAGGGCCGACACCGGGGAGCTGTTTTTT. It encodes CASSLGRADTGELFF.

This clone was found once. This rearrangement joins TRBV5-4 to TRBJ2-3; D might be TRBD1 (5 bases). The CDR3 has 17 residues. The ends were cut back, 2 bases at V and 3 bases at J, with 19 bases in the middle. Germline values: CDR1 SGHNT, CDR2 YYREEE (reference sequence). Here the CDR3 reads CASSFKGASPITDTQYF. The DNA of the CDR3 is TGTGCCAGCAGCTTTAAAGGGGCGTCGCCAATAACAGATACGCAGTATTTT.

About this clone: The junction does not match germline at one end; this may be a read error. The chain joins TRBV7-7 to TRBJ2-2, with D possibly matching TRBD1 (5 bases). The CDR3 has 15 amino acids. Germline CDR1 reads SSHAT; CDR2 reads FNYEAQ (reference sequence). CDR3 nucleotides: TGTGCTAGCAGCTTGGGGCACCAGAACACCGGGGAGCTGTTTTTT. Translated: CASSLGHQNTGELFF.

This chain connects TRBV2 to TRBJ1-5, with 8 bases lining up with TRBD1. With 5 bases clipped from V and 1 base from J, the junction kept 7 bases outside the gene matches. Per the germline V gene, CDR1 is SNHLY and CDR2 is FYNNEI. The CDR3 is made up of 16 amino acids. The CDR3, as DNA: TGTGCCAGCAGTCATTCAGGGGGCATGAGCAATCAGCCCCAGCATTTT. It encodes CASSHSGGMSNQPQHF. The whole variable domain, remainder taken from reference TRBV2 and TRBJ1-5, is EPEVTQTPSHQVTQMGQEVILRCVPISNHLYFYWYRQILGQKVEFLVSFYNNEISEKSEIFDDQFSVERPDGSNFTLKIRSTKLEDSAMYFCASSHSGGMSNQPQHFGDGTRLSIL.

The chain couples TRBV7-3 to TRBJ2-5; 8 positions match TRBD1. Germline V lookup: CDR1 SGHTA, CDR2 FQGTGA. The CDR3 sequence is 15 residues long. With V trimmed by 3 bases and J by 4 bases, 7 bases remained unmatched. Here the CDR3 reads CASSFNRGVGETQYF. CDR3 nucleotides: TGTGCCAGCAGCTTTAACAGGGGGGTTGGAGAGACCCAGTACTTC.

The rearrangement joins TRBV2 to TRBJ2-1; D not resolved. The CDR3 contains 13 residues. Germline values: CDR1 SNHLY, CDR2 FYNNEI. V lost 8 bases and J lost 2, with 10 bases in between. As DNA, the CDR3 is TGTGCCAGCGCCGATGATGCCTACAATGAGCAGTTCTTC. Its translation is CASADDAYNEQFF.

The chain links TRBV18 to TRBJ2-2; 10 bases fit TRBD1. The CDR3 is made up of 15 amino acids. The J segment lost 3 bases and the V segment lost 3 bases, leaving 1 base of the junction unmatched. The germline CDR1 and CDR2 sequences are KGHSH and LQKENI. The CDR3 region has the DNA TGTGCCAGCTCACCTGGGACAGGGGACACCGGGGAGCTGTTTTTT. Residues: CASSPGTGDTGELFF.

The gene calls are TRBV13 and TRBJ1-1; possible D gene TRBD1, 5 bases. Trimming shortened V by 5 bases and J by 3 bases, and 10 bases separated the two germline ends. The CDR3 spans 13 residues. Per the germline V gene, CDR1 is PRHDT and CDR2 is FYEKMQ (reference sequence). CDR3 bases: TGTGCCAGCAGCGAAAGGGGTGACACTGAAGCTTTCTTT. It specifies CASSERGDTEAFF.

The V call is TRBV9, the J call TRBJ1-1; D is undetermined. Trimming shortened V by 7 bases and J by 7 bases, and 14 bases separated the two germline ends. The CDR3 is 12 residues long. Germline-derived CDR1 and CDR2 are SGDLS and YYNGEE. The CDR3: CASGEPTGEAFF. As DNA, the CDR3 is TGTGCCAGCGGCGAGCCGACGGGTGAAGCTTTCTTT.

The chain has TRBV5-1 and TRBJ1-1, with D unclear. Trimming removed 4 bases at V and 1 base at J, with 11 bases between. CDR1 and CDR2 (germline): SGHRS, YFSETQ. CDR3 length equals 14 residues. CDR3 sequence reads: CASSGQRGNTEAFF. In DNA, the CDR3 is TGCGCCAGCAGCGGGCAACGGGGGAACACTGAAGCTTTCTTT.

This sequence joins TRBV9 and TRBJ1-2; the D gene is possibly TRBD1 (5 bases). CDR1 SGDLS and CDR2 YYNGEE come from the germline V gene. Trimming removed 3 bases at V and 3 bases at J, with 21 bases between. The CDR3 spans 17 residues. The CDR3: CASSDMRQFLKYYGYTF. For the CDR3, the DNA is TGTGCCAGCAGCGACATGCGACAGTTCCTTAAGTACTATGGCTACACCTTC. Complete variable domain (other parts from reference TRBV9 and TRBJ1-2): DSGVTQTPKHLITATGQRVTLRCSPRSGDLSVYWYQQSLDQGLQFLIQYYNGEERAKGNILERFSAQQFPDLHSELNLSSLELGDSALYFCASSDMRQFLKYYGYTFGSGTRLTVV.

This chain joins TRBV18 and TRBJ1-1; D might be TRBD1 (6 bases). Germline CDR1 and CDR2: KGHSH and LQKENI. The CDR3 length is 14 residues. Trimming left V 2 bases short and J 3 bases short, with 10 bases between. The CDR3 DNA follows: TGTGCCAGCTCACCAGGGGGCTGGGACACTGAAGCTTTCTTT. Protein: CASSPGGWDTEAFF.

The chain uses TRBV11-3 and TRBJ2-7; D remains ambiguous. CDR1 is SGHNT, CDR2 YENEEA, per germline. This CDR3 has 15 residues. V shed 4 bases and J shed 7 bases, with 20 bases lying between them. CDR3 in DNA: TGTGCCAGCAGCTCGGTTACGCCGGAGTCATGGGAGCAGTACTTC. Protein sequence: CASSSVTPESWEQYF.

This clone was seen many times. The chain uses TRBV7-9 and TRBJ1-5; no definite D call. Germline V gene data show CDR1 as SEHNR and CDR2 as FQNEAQ (reference sequence). This CDR3 region has 12 residues. The germline V and J ends were trimmed by 1 base and 6 bases, with 4 bases remaining between them. The CDR3 region has the DNA TGTGCCAGCAGCTTAGGGACTCAGCCCCAGCATTTT. Translating it yields CASSLGTQPQHF.